This entry is about one TCR beta chain. This record comes from a study of cytomegalovirus exposure and HLA in healthy donors. Across the study: Within the Caucasian-associated ancestry cluster were roughly 79% of the approximately 400 genotyped donors.

PCR involved 60 Vbeta and 13 Jbeta primers. Generated by immunoSEQ multiplex PCR, the TCRdb table keeps only in-frame clones and is missing some. The top ten clones hold about 3% of a sample with 200,000 to 250,000 clones, approximately 81% of them seen once. What was sequenced was PBMCs. This clonotype was sampled from a man aged 25 to 45 in good health and CMV-seronegative.

CDR3 amino acids: CASSLRSAGAAYEQYF. The CDR3 DNA reads as TGTGCCAGCAGTTTAAGGTCGGCGGGGGCAGCCTACGAGCAGTACTTC. The chain employs TRBV27 and TRBJ2-7; weak D call: TRBD2 (7 bases). Germline V gene lookup returns CDR1 MNHEY and CDR2 SMNVEV (reference sequence). V shed 2 bases and J shed 2 bases, with 16 bases lying between them. CDR3 size: 16 residues.